Below are 28 T cell receptor beta chains sequenced from a single sample in a study of OX40 agonist ivuxolimab in advanced cancers. Receptor amplification or capture employed the immunoSEQ multiplex PCR assay. Here the immuneACCESS table is served through TCRdb, limited to in-frame sequences with V and J called. Missing clones are a known gap in these copies; in checked studies unresolved V genes cover under half, and the rest lacks a known reason. The sample yields 30,000 to 35,000 clones; 80% to 95% were counted once. The biggest ten clones account for approximately 4% of the sample. Sequencing used CD4+ or CD8+ T cells sorted from blood, obtained in a trial of the OX40 agonist ivuxolimab. The receptors derive from an adult with an advanced solid tumor such as melanoma, head and neck, liver or kidney cancer.

The chain carries TRBV5-6 and TRBJ2-7, with TRBD1 matching 10 bases. V trimming: 4 bases; J trimming: 0 bases; junction bases outside the gene matches: 7. The CDR3 consists of 16 residues. CDR1 SGHDT and CDR2 YYEEEE come from the germline V gene. CDR3 bases: TGTGCCAGCAGCGCGGGACAGGGGAGGTCCTCCTACGAGCAGTACTTC. Translated, it gives CASSAGQGRSSYEQYF.

V gene TRBV28 combines with J gene TRBJ1-2, with D unclear. CDR1 MDHEN and CDR2 SYDVKM come from the germline V gene. The CDR3 runs to 12 residues. V was pared by 5 bases and J by 4 bases, with 8 bases between. The CDR3 DNA sequence: TGTGCCAGCAGTCTAACCCTCTATGGCTACACCTTC. It encodes CASSLTLYGYTF.

The V and J genes are TRBV7-2 and TRBJ2-7; 9 bases align to TRBD1. From germline, CDR1 is SGHTA and CDR2 FQGNSA. V lost 4 bases to trimming and J lost 6 bases; unmatched junction nucleotides: 4. This CDR3 is built from 13 residues. The CDR3 DNA sequence: TGTGCCAGCAGCTCTGGACAGGGGAGCGAGCAGTACTTC. It yields the protein CASSSGQGSEQYF. Using reference TRBV7-2 and TRBJ2-7 for the parts outside the CDR3, the full variable domain is GAGVSQSPSNKVTEKGKDVELRCDPISGHTALYWYRQSLGQGLEFLIYFQGNSAPDKSGLPSDRFSAERTGGSVSTLTIQRTQQEDSAVYLCASSSGQGSEQYFGPGTRLTVT.

V and J are TRBV11-2 and TRBJ1-1, with 9 bases fitting TRBD1. Trimming at V came to 3 bases and at J to 9 bases, leaving 5 bases not matched to a gene. The germline V gene encodes CDR1 SGHAT and CDR2 FQNNGV. This CDR3 has 13 residues. CDR3 bases: TGTGCCAGCAGCTTTTCGGGACAGGGCCAAGCTTTCTTT. Translating gives CASSFSGQGQAFF.

The V gene is TRBV7-2, the J gene TRBJ2-5; possibly TRBD1 or TRBD2 for D (5 bases each). The CDR3 sequence is 13 residues long. The germline V gene has CDR1 SGHTA and CDR2 FQGNSA. V was clipped by 6 bases and J by 4 bases, with 12 bases between them. CDR3 sequence reads: CASSSGLLETQYF. In DNA form, the CDR3 reads TGTGCCAGCAGTTCGGGGCTATTAGAGACCCAGTACTTC.

On this clone itself: An end of the junction does not agree with germline; a read error may underlie this. The V gene is TRBV7-9, the J gene TRBJ1-1; D not resolved. There are 17 residues in the CDR3. The germline V gene has CDR1 SEHNR and CDR2 FQNEAQ (reference sequence). The CDR3 here is CASSLALWGSLKTEAFF. The CDR3 bases are TGTGCCAGCAGCTTAGCCTTGTGGGGTTCTTTGAAAACTGAAGCTTTCTTT. The complete variable domain, with remaining parts taken from reference TRBV7-9 and TRBJ1-1, reads DTGVSQNPRHKITKRGQNVTFRCDPISEHNRLYWYRQTLGQGPEFLTYFQNEAQLEKSRLLSDRFSAERPKGSFSTLEIQRTEQGDSAMYLCASSLALWGSLKTEAFFGQGTRLTVV.

V is TRBV18 and J is TRBJ2-1, with D unclear. Germline V CDR1 and CDR2: KGHSH, LQKENI. This CDR3 spans 13 amino acids. V shed 2 bases and J shed 5 bases, with 7 bases lying between them. The CDR3 coding sequence is TGTGCCAGCTCACCAGGAATCGACAATGAGCAGTTCTTC. Translation gives CASSPGIDNEQFF.

The gene calls are TRBV28 and TRBJ2-7; 7 bases match TRBD2. This CDR3 is built from 13 residues. Unmatched junction bases numbered 9, after V lost 6 bases and J lost 7 bases. CDR1 and CDR2 (germline): MDHEN, SYDVKM. CDR3 coding DNA: TGTGCCAGCAGCCCCGGGGGGTTTGGTGAGCAGTACTTC. It encodes CASSPGGFGEQYF.

V usage is TRBV19 and J usage is TRBJ1-2; TRBD1 is a possible D gene (5 bases). CDR3 size: 14 residues. Deletions cut 2 bases from V and 2 bases from J, with 9 bases between. The germline CDR1 and CDR2 sequences are LNHDA and SQIVND (reference sequence). DNA for the CDR3: TGTGCCAGTAGTATAAGAGGGGACAACTATGGCTACACCTTC. Amino acid sequence: CASSIRGDNYGYTF.

The chain is built from TRBV6-1 and TRBJ1-1; D uncertain. Trimming stripped 1 base from V and 0 bases from J, with 6 bases between. Looked up from germline, CDR1 is MNHNS and CDR2 is SASEGT. The CDR3 runs to 14 residues. CDR3 sequence: CASSEGPVNTEAFF. The CDR3 nucleotides are TGTGCCAGCAGTGAAGGACCGGTGAACACTGAAGCTTTCTTT.

The chain uses TRBV30 and TRBJ2-7; the D is unclear. V was clipped by 2 bases and J by 4 bases, with 18 bases between them. This CDR3 spans 15 amino acids. CDR1 is GTSNPN, CDR2 SVGIG, per germline (reference sequence). CDR3: CAWSPTSDRLYEQYF. The DNA for the CDR3 is TGTGCCTGGAGTCCTACATCGGATCGGTTGTACGAGCAGTACTTC.

The rearrangement links TRBV7-9 to TRBJ2-5; 7 bases align to TRBD2. Losses at the gene ends were 5 bases for V and 0 bases for J; bases not matched to a gene: 9. Per germline, CDR1 SEHNR and CDR2 FQNEAQ (reference sequence). The length of the CDR3 is 16 residues. The DNA of the CDR3 is TGTGCCAGCAGCCCCCTTCCGGGGGGAAACCAAGAGACCCAGTACTTC. This translates into CASSPLPGGNQETQYF.

This rearrangement joins TRBV19 to TRBJ1-1; unclear D gene. There are 13 residues in the CDR3. Germline V gene data show CDR1 as LNHDA and CDR2 as SQIVND (reference sequence). V was trimmed by 5 bases and J by 3 bases, leaving 10 bases between them. In DNA, the CDR3 is TGTGCCAGTAGTCCCAGGAGAGACACTGAAGCTTTCTTT. Its translation is CASSPRRDTEAFF. Full variable domain (missing parts from reference TRBV19 and TRBJ1-1): DGGITQSPKYLFRKEGQNVTLSCEQNLNHDAMYWYRQDPGQGLRLIYYSQIVNDFQKGDIAEGYSVSREKKESFPLTVTSAQKNPTAFYLCASSPRRDTEAFFGQGTRLTVV.

The V call is TRBV18, the J call TRBJ2-1, with TRBD2 identical over 14 bases. The CDR3 has 18 residues. Germline V gene data show CDR1 as KGHSH and CDR2 as LQKENI. Trimming at V came to 6 bases and at J to 6 bases, leaving 13 bases not matched to a gene. The CDR3 sequence: CASSLRGLAGAEVNEQFF. The CDR3 region has the DNA TGTGCCAGCTCCCTTAGGGGACTAGCGGGGGCGGAAGTCAATGAGCAGTTCTTC.

The chain recombines TRBV10-2 with TRBJ1-1; 9 nucleotides align to TRBD1. V gave up 6 bases and J gave up 4 bases; unmatched junction bases: 9. Germline V gives CDR1 WSHSY, CDR2 SAAADI. This CDR3 contains 15 residues. The CDR3 DNA is TGCGCCAGCAGAACCGACTCGACAGGGGGCACTGAAGCTTTCTTT. Translated, it gives CASRTDSTGGTEAFF.

The rearrangement links TRBV10-3 to TRBJ1-1; 8 bases line up with TRBD1. Germline loops: CDR1 ENHRY, CDR2 SYGVKD. The CDR3 loop spans 14 amino acids. With V trimmed by 6 bases and J by 1 base, 4 bases remained unmatched. CDR3 sequence: CAIRQGVGNTEAFF. The DNA for the CDR3 is TGTGCCATCAGACAGGGGGTCGGGAACACTGAAGCTTTCTTT.

This rearrangement joins TRBV28 to TRBJ2-7; 15 bases are a match to TRBD2. The V gene end was trimmed by 6 bases and the J gene end by 1 base; junction bases not matched to a gene: 19. CDR3 length equals 21 residues. The germline gives CDR1 MDHEN, CDR2 SYDVKM. For the CDR3, the DNA is TGTGCCAGCAGCCCCGGGACAGCCGGACTAGCGGGAGGGGGGGATTCCTACGAGCAGTACTTC. Its protein product is CASSPGTAGLAGGGDSYEQYF.

The chain couples TRBV28 to TRBJ1-1; D ambiguous. Germline CDR1 and CDR2: MDHEN and SYDVKM. Trimming cost V 4 bases and J 6 bases, with 15 bases left between them. The CDR3 extends over 14 amino acids. The CDR3: CASSSPPLSAEAFF. The CDR3 nucleotides read TGTGCCAGCAGTTCGCCGCCCCTTAGCGCTGAAGCTTTCTTT.

The V gene is TRBV6-6, the J gene TRBJ1-1; D unresolved. Germline lookup yields CDR1 MNHNY and CDR2 SVGAGI (reference sequence). The CDR3 extends over 14 amino acids. V was cut by 3 bases and J by 1 base, with 9 bases left in between. CDR3: CASSYLETNTEAFF. The CDR3, as DNA: TGTGCCAGCAGTTATCTCGAGACGAACACTGAAGCTTTCTTT.

J is TRBJ1-1 and V is TRBV6-5; no clear D. V gave up 2 bases and J gave up 0 bases, with 4 bases separating them. The CDR3 length is 13 residues. The germline CDR1 and CDR2 sequences are MNHEY and SVGAGI. DNA for the CDR3: TGTGCCAGCAGTTACAATGTGAACACTGAAGCTTTCTTT. Its protein is CASSYNVNTEAFF.

The rearrangement uses TRBV11-2 and TRBJ2-7; D ambiguous. The V and J ends lost 5 bases and 1 base respectively, with 9 bases between them. This CDR3 spans 13 amino acids. CDR1 and CDR2 (germline): SGHAT, FQNNGV. In DNA, the CDR3 is TGTGCCAGCAGCCCTGACTTGTCCTACGAGCAGTACTTC. Its protein product is CASSPDLSYEQYF.

The chain links TRBV4-1 to TRBJ2-1, with TRBD1 identical over 7 bases. The germline CDR1 and CDR2 sequences are MGHRA and YSYEKL. V lost 4 bases to trimming and J lost 4 bases; unmatched junction nucleotides: 4. The CDR3 totals 14 residues. The CDR3 spells CASSPRTGYNEQFF. The CDR3, as DNA: TGCGCCAGCAGCCCTAGGACAGGATACAATGAGCAGTTCTTC.

The chain carries TRBV9 and TRBJ1-3, with D possibly TRBD1 on 5 matching bases. The CDR3 extends over 17 amino acids. CDR1 is SGDLS, CDR2 YYNGEE, per germline. V shed 0 bases and J shed 2 bases, with 15 bases lying between them. The CDR3 here is CASSVAGEGLPGNTIYF. CDR3 coding DNA: TGTGCCAGCAGCGTAGCTGGGGAGGGACTGCCTGGAAACACCATATATTTT.

Comments on this clone: At the DNA level, this CDR3 is encoded by other sequences in the same sample as well. This chain links TRBV14 with TRBJ1-1; D uncertain. The V gene lost 6 bases and the J gene lost 3 bases, with 11 bases spanning the gap. This CDR3 is 13 amino acids long. CDR1 is SGHDN, CDR2 FVKESK, per germline. The CDR3 spells CASSQAAYTEAFF. CDR3 coding DNA: TGTGCCAGCAGTCAGGCAGCCTACACTGAAGCTTTCTTT.

The chain employs TRBV7-9 and TRBJ2-1; the match to TRBD2 covers 8 bases. With 3 bases clipped from V and 15 bases from J, the junction kept 13 bases outside the gene matches. Looked up from germline, CDR1 is SEHNR and CDR2 is FQNEAQ (reference sequence). This CDR3 comprises 14 residues. CDR3: CASSLGRLAGRVFF. The CDR3, as DNA: TGTGCCAGCAGCTTGGGGCGTCTAGCGGGCCGGGTGTTCTTC.

This clone has only a few counts. The rearrangement joins TRBV4-1 to TRBJ1-5; D might be TRBD1 (6 bases). Trimming pared 0 bases from V and 6 bases from J, leaving 9 bases between. Germline values: CDR1 MGHRA, CDR2 YSYEKL. This CDR3 comprises 14 residues. CDR3 in DNA: TGCGCCAGCAGCCAAGAACAGGGACCTCAGCCCCAGCATTTT. Amino acid sequence: CASSQEQGPQPQHF.

The rearrangement uses TRBV6-1 and TRBJ2-5; the D is unclear. The length of the CDR3 is 13 residues. Between the trimmed V and J ends, which lost 2 bases and 4 bases, there was a span of 8 bases. The germline V gene has CDR1 MNHNS and CDR2 SASEGT. CDR3 sequence (DNA): TGTGCCAGCAGTGAATTAAGGGCAGAGACCCAGTACTTC. Translation gives CASSELRAETQYF.

The chain carries TRBV2 and TRBJ2-1, with TRBD2 matching over 12 bases. This CDR3 has 16 residues. The J segment lost 10 bases and the V segment lost 4 bases, leaving 11 bases of the junction unmatched. Germline V gene data show CDR1 as SNHLY and CDR2 as FYNNEI. The CDR3, as DNA: TGTGCCAGCAGTGTCCGACCTAGCGGGGGGGCCGGGGAGCAGTTCTTC. It is translated as CASSVRPSGGAGEQFF. The whole variable domain, remainder taken from reference TRBV2 and TRBJ2-1, is EPEVTQTPSHQVTQMGQEVILRCVPISNHLYFYWYRQILGQKVEFLVSFYNNEISEKSEIFDDQFSVERPDGSNFTLKIRSTKLEDSAMYFCASSVRPSGGAGEQFFGPGTRLTVL.